This TCR beta chain derives from a study of shared clonotypes between healthy human individuals. Assay: immunoSEQ multiplex PCR; the TCRdb copy retains only in-frame clones and omits some. The table has roughly 2.5 million clones, around 90% seen once. In germline, CDR1 is ENHRY, CDR2 SYGVKD. The CDR3 spans 15 residues. The V segment lost 8 bases and the J segment 3 bases; nucleotides outside the gene matches: 13. Sequencing used naive CD4+ T cells sorted from blood. Subset meaning: CD45RA+ positively selected. The J gene is TRBJ2-7, the V gene TRBV10-3; 7 bases are shared with TRBD1. The TCR comes from a man aged 18 to 29 in good health. CDR3 coding DNA: TGTGCCATCGCGGAGACCGGGACAGATTTCTACGAGCAGTACTTC. Protein sequence: CAIAETGTDFYEQYF.